This T cell receptor beta chain was retrieved from a study of blood T cell repertoires in COVID-19. Study-level background: Acute and convalescent COVID-19 samples came from the United States, Italy and Spain. Sources were T cells, B-cell-depleted T cells, or PBMCs; the material itself was cDNA or gDNA.

This CDR3 has 14 amino acids. Germline CDR1 KGHDR, CDR2 SFDVKD. The J segment lost 7 bases and the V segment lost 3 bases, leaving 5 bases of the junction unmatched. Original processing methods: Estimation of nucleated cell counts relied on the amplification of reference gene primers. Some clones are missing from TCRdb's copy, which holds only in-frame ones; the method was immunoSEQ multiplex PCR. V and J calls plus clone size are reproduced from that table; the DNA served to infer D and trimming. The table lists roughly 45,000 clones, approximately 88% of them singletons. The V gene is TRBV24-1, the J gene TRBJ2-5; 9 bases are shared with TRBD1. This clonotype was sampled from a middle-aged man with active COVID-19. Sequenced sample: peripheral blood. Here the CDR3 DNA reads TGTGCCACCAGTGATGACAGGGGGTTGGGGACCCAGTACTTC. Amino acid sequence: CATSDDRGLGTQYF.